Sequencing of this T cell receptor beta chain was carried out in a study of cytomegalovirus exposure and HLA in healthy donors. At the level of the study: Genotyping of 300 to 450 donors showed that 65% to 90% belonged to the Caucasian-associated ancestry cluster. Study-wide results and caveats: There was a cluster of highly shared sequence variants that was likely a sequencing artifact. The CMV antigen specificity of a few CMV-associated chains was confirmed through in vitro analysis.

It was with 60 Vbeta and 13 Jbeta primers that the PCR ran. Some clones are missing from TCRdb's copy, which holds only in-frame ones; the method was immunoSEQ multiplex PCR. The sample has approximately 150,000 clones; about 80% are singletons. Germline values: CDR1 SGDLS, CDR2 YYNGEE. This CDR3 contains 14 residues. V lost 3 bases, J lost 0 bases, and 7 bases lay in between. Note on this clone: Its target is not known.

Sequenced material: PBMCs. The TCR sequence derives from a man younger than 35 in good health and CMV-seropositive. The chain is built from TRBV9 and TRBJ2-1; D is uncertain. CDR3: CASSAGGSYNEQFF. CDR3 nucleotide sequence: TGTGCCAGCAGCGCCGGTGGCTCCTACAATGAGCAGTTCTTC. The full variable domain, in which reference TRBV9 and TRBJ2-1 provide the parts outside the CDR3, is DSGVTQTPKHLITATGQRVTLRCSPRSGDLSVYWYQQSLDQGLQFLIQYYNGEERAKGNILERFSAQQFPDLHSELNLSSLELGDSALYFCASSAGGSYNEQFFGPGTRLTVL.